The 4 T cell receptor beta chains presented below share a single source sample, sequenced in a study of T cell clonality in common variable immunodeficiency. Only in-frame clones appear in the TCRdb table, and some are missing; sequencing was by immunoSEQ multiplex PCR. The sample presents some 52,000 clones, none singletons. Material for sequencing was peripheral blood mononuclear cells. These receptors were collected from a person aged 18 to 75 in good health.

This clone has a handful of counts. The read stops 3 residues short of the end of the CDR3; the missing end is completed from the germline J gene. V gene TRBV7-8 combines with J gene TRBJ1-2; no reliable D call. The CDR3 is made up of 14 amino acids. The germline CDR1 and CDR2 sequences are SGHVS and FQNEAQ. Incomplete CDR3 DNA: TGTGCCAGCAGCTTCTCTAGCGGTCCCTACGAC. Translating gives CASSFSSGPYD. Given in full, the CDR3 is CASSFSSGPYDYTF.

This clone was seen ten or more times. The read terminates 3 residues ahead of where the CDR3 ends, so the germline J gene completes it. The V gene is TRBV9, the J gene TRBJ2-1, with 11 bases identical to TRBD2. The CDR3 consists of 16 residues. Germline CDR1 is SGDLS and CDR2 is YYNGEE. V shed 0 bases, J shed 5 bases, and the junction held 4 bases outside the gene matches. The sequenced part of the CDR3 DNA is TGTGCCAGCAGCGTAGGGGGGACTAGCGGTGACAATGAG. Translating it yields CASSVGGTSGDNE. The whole CDR3 protein is CASSVGGTSGDNEQFF.

This clone was seen repeatedly, ten times or more. CDR3 DNA (partial): TGTGCCAGCAGCTTCAGACAGGGCTTGACTGAA. Translating gives CASSFRQGLTE. The whole CDR3 is CASSFRQGLTEAFF. The J gene is TRBJ1-1, the V gene TRBV7-2; 7 bases line up with TRBD1. The read terminates 3 residues ahead of where the CDR3 ends, so the germline J gene completes it. The V gene end was trimmed by 3 bases and the J gene end by 5 bases; junction bases not matched to a gene: 6. Germline V gene sequence: CDR1 SGHTA, CDR2 FQGNSA. The length of the CDR3 is 14 residues.

This clone was recorded at least ten times. The sequence runs out 3 residues before the end of the CDR3; the remainder is reconstructed from the germline J gene. J is TRBJ2-7 and V is TRBV20-1, with D unclear. Germline-derived CDR1 and CDR2 are DFQATT and SNEGSKA (reference sequence). V was trimmed by 1 base and J by 5 bases, leaving 15 bases between them. The CDR3 sequence is 14 residues long. The DNA read from the CDR3 is TGCAGTGCTAGAGCTATGGTGGTTGGTGACGAG. The encoded protein is CSARAMVVGDE. The full CDR3 reads CSARAMVVGDEQYF.